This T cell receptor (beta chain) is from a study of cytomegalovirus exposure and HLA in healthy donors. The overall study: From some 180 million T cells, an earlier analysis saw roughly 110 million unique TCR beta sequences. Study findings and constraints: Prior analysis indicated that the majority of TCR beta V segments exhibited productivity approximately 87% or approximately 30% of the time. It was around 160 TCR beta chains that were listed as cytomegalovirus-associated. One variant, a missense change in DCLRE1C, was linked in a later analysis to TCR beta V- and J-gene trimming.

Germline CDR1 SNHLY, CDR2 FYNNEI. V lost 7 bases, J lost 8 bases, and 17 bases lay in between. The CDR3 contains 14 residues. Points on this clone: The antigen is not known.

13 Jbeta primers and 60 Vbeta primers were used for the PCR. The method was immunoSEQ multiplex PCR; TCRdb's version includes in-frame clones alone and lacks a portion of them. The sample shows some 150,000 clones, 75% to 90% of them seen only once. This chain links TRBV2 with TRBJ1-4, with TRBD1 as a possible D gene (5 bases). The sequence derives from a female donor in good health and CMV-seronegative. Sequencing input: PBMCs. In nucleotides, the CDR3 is TGTGCCAGCAAGGACCTAGCGACAGACGAAAAACTGTTTTTT. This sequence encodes CASKDLATDEKLFF. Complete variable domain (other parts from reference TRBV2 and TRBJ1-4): EPEVTQTPSHQVTQMGQEVILRCVPISNHLYFYWYRQILGQKVEFLVSFYNNEISEKSEIFDDQFSVERPDGSNFTLKIRSTKLEDSAMYFCASKDLATDEKLFFGSGTQLSVL.